Included here is one T cell receptor beta chain sequence, with context. Authors' methods: The authors estimated nucleated cell counts from reference gene primer amplification. TCRdb keeps only in-frame clones here, not all; method: immunoSEQ multiplex PCR. The V and J calls and the clone size are those of that table, but D and trimming were determined from the DNA. Among 65,000 to 95,000 clones, over 75% were seen once, and the ten largest hold around 2.8%. Germline V lookup: CDR1 SGHRS, CDR2 YFSETQ. The CDR3 totals 14 residues. Germline trimming cut 4 bases from V and 2 bases from J; bases unmatched to any gene: 2. This entry belongs to a study of blood T cell repertoires in COVID-19. On the study more broadly: The United States, Italy and Spain were the sources of the acute and convalescent COVID-19 samples.

This chain uses TRBV5-1 with TRBJ2-2; 7 bases fit TRBD2. The sequenced sample consisted of peripheral blood. This clonotype was sampled from a man between 65 and 80 years old with active or convalescent COVID-19. CDR3 protein: CASSQGLNTGELFF. CDR3 DNA sequence: TGCGCCAGCAGCCAGGGACTAAACACCGGGGAGCTGTTTTTT.